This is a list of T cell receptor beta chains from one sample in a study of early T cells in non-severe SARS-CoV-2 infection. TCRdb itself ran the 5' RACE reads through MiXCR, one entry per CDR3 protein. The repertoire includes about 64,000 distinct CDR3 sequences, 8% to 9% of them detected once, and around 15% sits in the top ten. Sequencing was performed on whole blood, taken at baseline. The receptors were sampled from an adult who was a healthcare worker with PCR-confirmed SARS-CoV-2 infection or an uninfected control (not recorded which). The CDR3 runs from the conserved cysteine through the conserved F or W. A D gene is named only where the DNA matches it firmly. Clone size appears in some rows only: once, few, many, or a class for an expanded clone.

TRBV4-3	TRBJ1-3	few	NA	TGCGCCAGCAGCCCCCGTGGCGGGGGAGCTGGAAACACCATATATTTT	CASSPRGGGAGNTIYF
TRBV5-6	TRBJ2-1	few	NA	TGTGCCAGCAGCTCGAGAGGGATGGATGGGCAGTTCTTC	CASSSRGMDGQFF
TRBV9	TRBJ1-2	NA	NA	TGTGCCAGCACCGGAGGACGGAACAACTATGGCTACACCTTC	CASTGGRNNYGYTF
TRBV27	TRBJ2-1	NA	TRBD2	TGTGCCAGCAGTCCCGGACTAGCGGGGGAATTCTTC	CASSPGLAGEFF
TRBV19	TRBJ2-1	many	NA	TGTGCCAGTAGTATAGATCTCTCGGTAGGGTCGGCGGGCGAGCAGTTCTTC	CASSIDLSVGSAGEQFF
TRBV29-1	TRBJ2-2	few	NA	TGCAGCGTCCCCGCCGACACCGGGGAGCTGTTTTTT	CSVPADTGELFF
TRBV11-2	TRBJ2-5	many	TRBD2	TGTGCCAGCAGCTTTTCGGGAGGGCCGGAGGAGACCCAGTACTTC	CASSFSGGPEETQYF
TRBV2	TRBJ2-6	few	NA	TGTGCCAGCAAGAGACTAATCTCTGGGGCCAACGTCCTGACTTTC	CASKRLISGANVLTF
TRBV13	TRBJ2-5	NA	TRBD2	TGTGCCAGCAGCTCGCGGACTAGCGGGGTGTACCAAGAGACCCAGTACTTC	CASSSRTSGVYQETQYF
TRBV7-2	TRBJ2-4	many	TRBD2	TGTGCCAGCAGCCAGGGACTAGCGGGAGTGGGGGGAAACATTCAGTACTTC	CASSQGLAGVGGNIQYF
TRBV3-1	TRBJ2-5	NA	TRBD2	TGTGCCAGCACCTCCGGCCTTTGGACTAGTGGCAAAGAGACCCAGTACTTC	CASTSGLWTSGKETQYF
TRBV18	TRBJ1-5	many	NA	TGTGCCAGCTCACCAGGGGGCTTTGGCAATCAGCCCCAGCATTTT	CASSPGGFGNQPQHF
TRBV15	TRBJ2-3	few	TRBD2	TGTGCCACCAGCAGAGATCAGACTAGCGGGACGACAGATACGCAGTATTTT	CATSRDQTSGTTDTQYF
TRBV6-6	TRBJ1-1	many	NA	TGTGCCAGCAGTTACTCGCCCATCGTGACTGAAGCTTTCTTT	CASSYSPIVTEAFF
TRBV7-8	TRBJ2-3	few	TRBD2	TGTGCCAGCAGCTTAGTCGCGGGAGGGCCCTCAGATACGCAGTATTTT	CASSLVAGGPSDTQYF
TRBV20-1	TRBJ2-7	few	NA	TGCAGTGCTGGGGGCCTAGCCTCCTACGAGCAGTACTTC	CSAGGLASYEQYF
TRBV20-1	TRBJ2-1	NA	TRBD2	TGCAGTGCTAGAGATCCGTCTAGCGGGCGATACAATGAGCAGTTCTTC	CSARDPSSGRYNEQFF
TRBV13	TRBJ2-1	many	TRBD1	TGTGCCAGCAGCCGAGCCGGGACAGCAGGACTGGCGGGCAATGAGCAGTTCTTC	CASSRAGTAGLAGNEQFF
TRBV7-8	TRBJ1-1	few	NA	TGTGCCAGCAGCTTAGAGGGCAAGAACACTGAAGCTTTCTTT	CASSLEGKNTEAFF
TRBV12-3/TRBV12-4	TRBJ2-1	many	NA	TGTGCCAGCAGTTTAAACTATGAAAAGGAGCAGTTCTTC	CASSLNYEKEQFF
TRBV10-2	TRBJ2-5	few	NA	TGCGCCAGCACCCAGGGGACTGGGGCCCAGTACTTC	CASTQGTGAQYF
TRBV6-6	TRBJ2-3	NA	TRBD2	TGTGCCAGCCGCCGAACTAGCGAATACACAGATACGCAGTATTTT	CASRRTSEYTDTQYF
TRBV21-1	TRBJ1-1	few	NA	NA	CASSKPLVAPGAFF
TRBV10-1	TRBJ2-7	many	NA	TGCGCCAGCAGTGAGCCTCTAGCACAAAAGGGGGACGAGCAGTACTTC	CASSEPLAQKGDEQYF
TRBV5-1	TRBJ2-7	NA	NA	TGCGCCAGCAGCTTGCCTTCGGGGTCCCCCTACGAGCAGTACTTC	CASSLPSGSPYEQYF
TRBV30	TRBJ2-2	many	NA	TGTGCCTGGAGCGGGGCGAACACCGGGGAGCTGTTTTTT	CAWSGANTGELFF
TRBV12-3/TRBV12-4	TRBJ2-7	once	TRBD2	TGTGCCAGCAGTCCCTCGCGGGAGCTCTTCTACGAGCAGTACTTC	CASSPSRELFYEQYF
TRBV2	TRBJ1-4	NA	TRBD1	TGTGCCAGCAGTGAAATGGCAGGGGGCATCGGTAATGAAAAACTGTTTTTT	CASSEMAGGIGNEKLFF
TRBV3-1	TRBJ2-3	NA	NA	TGTGCCAGCAGCCCCCCATCGGGAGCAGATACGCAGTATTTT	CASSPPSGADTQYF
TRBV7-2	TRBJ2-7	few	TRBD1	TGTGCCAGCAGCTGGGGACAGGGGGCGTCTAACGAGCAGTACTTC	CASSWGQGASNEQYF
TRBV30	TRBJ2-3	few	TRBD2	TGTGCCTGGAAGGAATTTACTAGCGGGAGGGCTACGCAGTATTTT	CAWKEFTSGRATQYF
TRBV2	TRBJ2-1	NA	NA	TGTGCCAGCAGTCCATGGCGTGAGCAGTTCTTC	CASSPWREQFF
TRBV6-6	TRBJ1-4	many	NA	TGTGCCAGCAGTTCGCTAGGGGATTATAATGAAAAACTGTTTTTT	CASSSLGDYNEKLFF
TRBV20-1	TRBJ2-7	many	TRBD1	TGCAGTGCCCCGACAGGGGACAACTACGAGCAGTACTTC	CSAPTGDNYEQYF
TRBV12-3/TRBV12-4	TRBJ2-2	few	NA	TGTGCCAGCAGTTCGACAGCACCCACCGGGGAGCTGTTTTTT	CASSSTAPTGELFF